This record looks at one TCR beta chain sequence and its context. Its antigen is unknown. No base quality values were provided; no much bigger clone lies one nucleotide off. The treatment or condition label of this sample denotes: in vitro stimulation with specific CMV peptide epitopes to enrich CMV-specific T cells. The sample belongs to a study of T cell repertoires in cytomegalovirus infection (dated by TCRdb to about 2019). In terms of the full investigation: Recently identified HLA-C-restricted CMV epitopes, whose presentation resists viral immunomodulation, were targeted by peptide stimulations together with well-studied HLA-B-restricted epitopes. The HLA type of each donor mattered for the analysis, because public TCR beta signatures pointed to carriage of CMV infection along with the matching HLA type. General conclusions and limits of the study: In the ex vivo response, HLA-C-restricted CMV-specific TCR beta clonotypes were dominant, and in two of eight donors the single most frequent clonotype came from this HLA-C-restricted group. Carriers of CMV infection plus the relevant HLA type were discriminated by the cumulative frequency of public TCR beta family members in the study cohort and in an independent approximately 360-donor cohort.

These reads were obtained on an Illumina HiSeq 1500. The public reads were reprocessed in TCRdb via fastp at Q25 and MiXCR, keeping in-frame beta chains. Rows are combined by CDR3 protein, so each entry shows the most common genes and DNA. This sample comprises approximately 990,000 distinct CDR3 sequences, about 33% of them detected only once. Clones ranked in the top ten supply about an eighth of the sample. The CDR3 holds 13 amino acids from the cysteine to the phenylalanine. Only the CDR3 region is kept as DNA, spanning 39 bases read in frame from base 1. The V end loses 0 bases and the J end loses 12 bases, and a stretch of 14 bases separates them. CDR1 and CDR2 are read off the germline V gene as MNHEY and SVGAGI.

The rearranged segments are TRBV6-5 and TRBJ1-1; the D gene is perhaps TRBD1, on 6 matching bases. The TCR comes from a human donor in good health (CMV status not recorded). Some clones in this sample may be carry-over from other donors' samples. Sequences were derived from cultured CD8+ T cells from PBMCs, sampled from culture after CMV antigen stimulation. The CDR3 here reads CASSYSPDRPTFF. The bases are TGTGCCAGCAGTTACTCGCCGGACAGACCGACTTTCTTT.